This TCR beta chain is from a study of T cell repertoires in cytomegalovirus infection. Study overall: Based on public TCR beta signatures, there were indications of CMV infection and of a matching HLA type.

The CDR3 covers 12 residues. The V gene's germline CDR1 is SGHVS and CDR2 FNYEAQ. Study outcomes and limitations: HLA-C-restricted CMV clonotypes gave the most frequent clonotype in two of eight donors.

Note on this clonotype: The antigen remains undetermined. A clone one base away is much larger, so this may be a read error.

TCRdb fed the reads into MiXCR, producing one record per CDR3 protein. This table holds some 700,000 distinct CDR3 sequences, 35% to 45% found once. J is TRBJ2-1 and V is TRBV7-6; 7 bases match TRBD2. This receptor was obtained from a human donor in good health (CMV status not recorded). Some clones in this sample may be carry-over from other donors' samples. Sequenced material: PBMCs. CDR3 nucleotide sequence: TGTGCCAGCAGCTTAGTGGCGGGGGAGCAGGTCTTC. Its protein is CASSLVAGEQVF.